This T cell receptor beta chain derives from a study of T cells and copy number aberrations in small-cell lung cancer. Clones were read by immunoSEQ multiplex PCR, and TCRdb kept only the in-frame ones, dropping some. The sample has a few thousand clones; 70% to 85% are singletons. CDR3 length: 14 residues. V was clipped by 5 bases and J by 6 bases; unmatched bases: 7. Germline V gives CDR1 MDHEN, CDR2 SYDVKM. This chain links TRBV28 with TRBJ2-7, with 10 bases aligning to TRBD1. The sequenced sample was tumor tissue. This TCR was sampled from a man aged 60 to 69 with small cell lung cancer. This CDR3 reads CASSTGTGVSEQYF. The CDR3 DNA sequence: TGTGCCAGCAGTACCGGGACAGGGGTAAGCGAGCAGTACTTC.